This TCR beta chain came from a study of blood T cell repertoires in COVID-19. On the study more broadly: Researchers got acute and convalescent COVID-19 samples from the United States, Italy and Spain. The cDNA or gDNA used as material had been derived from T cells, B-cell-depleted T cells, or PBMCs.

The CDR3 covers 15 residues. Germline CDR1 is DFQATT and CDR2 is SNEGSKA (reference sequence). After removal of 3 bases from V and 2 bases from J, the junction contained 7 bases not matched to a gene. Source study methods: Quantification of nucleated cells was approximated via reference gene primer amplification. Sequencing used immunoSEQ multiplex PCR; TCRdb keeps in-frame clones, though not all of them. V, J and clone size are taken as reported in that table, and D and trimming were inferred from the DNA itself. Among more than 90,000 clones listed, about 80% were seen once. The chain combines TRBV20-1 with TRBJ2-1; TRBD1 matches at 7 bases. This TCR derives from a human donor in a cohort sampled during active COVID-19. The sequenced material came from peripheral blood. The CDR3 coding sequence is TGCAGTGCTAGTGACCCAGGGGGAGCCTACAATGAGCAGTTCTTC. Its translation is CSASDPGGAYNEQFF.